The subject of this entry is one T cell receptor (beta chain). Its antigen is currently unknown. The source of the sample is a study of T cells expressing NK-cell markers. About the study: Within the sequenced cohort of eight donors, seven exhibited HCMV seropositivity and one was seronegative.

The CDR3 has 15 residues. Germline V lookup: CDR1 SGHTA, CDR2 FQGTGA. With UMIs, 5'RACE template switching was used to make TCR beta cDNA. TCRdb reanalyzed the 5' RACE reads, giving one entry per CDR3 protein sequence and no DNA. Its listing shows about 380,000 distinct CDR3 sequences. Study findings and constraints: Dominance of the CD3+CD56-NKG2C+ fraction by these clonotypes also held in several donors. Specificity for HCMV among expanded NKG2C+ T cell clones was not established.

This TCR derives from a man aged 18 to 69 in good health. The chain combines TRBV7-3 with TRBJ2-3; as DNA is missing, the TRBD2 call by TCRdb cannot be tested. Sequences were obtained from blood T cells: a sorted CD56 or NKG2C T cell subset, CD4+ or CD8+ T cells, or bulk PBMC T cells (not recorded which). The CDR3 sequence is CASSLWSGRTDTQYF.